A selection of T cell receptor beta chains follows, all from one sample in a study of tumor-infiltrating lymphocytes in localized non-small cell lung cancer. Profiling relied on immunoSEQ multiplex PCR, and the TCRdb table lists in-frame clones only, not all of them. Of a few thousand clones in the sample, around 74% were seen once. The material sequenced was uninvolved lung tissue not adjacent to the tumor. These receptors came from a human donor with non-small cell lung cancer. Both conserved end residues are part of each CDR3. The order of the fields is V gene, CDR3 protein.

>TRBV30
CAWEGGTNYGYTF
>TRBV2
CATGRRVNEQFF
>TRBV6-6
CASSPRDRLNNEQFF
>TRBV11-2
CASTPGHTHYEQYF
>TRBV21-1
CAPFGEPDTEAFF
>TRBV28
CASSLSHLAGGYQETQYF
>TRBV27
CASSLFRSTDTQYF
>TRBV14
CASSQDRPRAETQYF
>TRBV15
CATSRDMSGPYNEQFF
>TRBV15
CATSRDRRAPLHF
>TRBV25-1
CASSDRLEQFF
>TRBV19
CASTPSRLNTEAFF
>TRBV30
CAWSEGLAGGDEQFF
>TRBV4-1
CASSQDRGYEQYF
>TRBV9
CASSPGNRNQPQHF
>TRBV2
CASTETGYTEAFF
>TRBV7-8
CASSRAGPRDEQFF
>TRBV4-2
CASSQLSGVRGPEQYF
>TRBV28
CASSPGSDTEAFF